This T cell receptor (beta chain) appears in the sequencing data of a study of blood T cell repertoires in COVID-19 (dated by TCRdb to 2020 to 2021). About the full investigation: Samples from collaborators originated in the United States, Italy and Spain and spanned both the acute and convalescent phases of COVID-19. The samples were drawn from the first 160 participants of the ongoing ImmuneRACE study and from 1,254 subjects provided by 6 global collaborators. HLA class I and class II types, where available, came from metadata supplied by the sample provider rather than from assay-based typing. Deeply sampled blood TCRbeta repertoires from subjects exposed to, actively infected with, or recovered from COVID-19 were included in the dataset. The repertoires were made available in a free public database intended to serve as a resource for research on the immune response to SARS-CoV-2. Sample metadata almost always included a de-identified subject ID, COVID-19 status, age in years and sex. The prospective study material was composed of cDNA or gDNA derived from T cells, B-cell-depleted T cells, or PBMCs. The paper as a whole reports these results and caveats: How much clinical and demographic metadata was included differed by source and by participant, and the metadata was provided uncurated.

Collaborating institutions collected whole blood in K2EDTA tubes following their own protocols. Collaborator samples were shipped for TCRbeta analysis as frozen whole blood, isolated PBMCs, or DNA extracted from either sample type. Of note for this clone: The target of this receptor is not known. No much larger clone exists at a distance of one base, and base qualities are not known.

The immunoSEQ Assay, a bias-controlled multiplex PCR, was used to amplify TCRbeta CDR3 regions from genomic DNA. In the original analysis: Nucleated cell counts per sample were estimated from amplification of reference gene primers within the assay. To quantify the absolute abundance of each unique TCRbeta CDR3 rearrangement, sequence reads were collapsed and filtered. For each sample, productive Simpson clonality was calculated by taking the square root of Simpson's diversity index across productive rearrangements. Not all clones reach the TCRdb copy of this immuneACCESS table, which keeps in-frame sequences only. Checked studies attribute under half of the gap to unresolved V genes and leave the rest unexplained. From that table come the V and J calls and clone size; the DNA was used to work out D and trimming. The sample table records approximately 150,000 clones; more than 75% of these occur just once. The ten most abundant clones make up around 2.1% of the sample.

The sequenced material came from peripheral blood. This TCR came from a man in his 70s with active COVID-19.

Read as DNA, the sequence is TGCAGCGTCCGAGCGGTGGGGGAGACCCAGTACTTC. Translated, this is CSVRAVGETQYF. The chain couples TRBV29-1 to TRBJ2-5; TRBD2 is possibly the D segment (5 matching bases). CDR1 and CDR2 are read off the germline V gene as SQVTM and ANQGSEA. V gives up 6 bases and J gives up 5 bases, and the segment between their germline ends measures 13 bases. The CDR3 goes from the cysteine to the phenylalanine over 12 residues. The sequence is cut down to CDR3 DNA, 36 bases in frame from base 1.